The 20 T cell receptor beta chains below all came from one sample that was sequenced in a study of T cells in Graves' hyperthyroidism and ophthalmopathy (dated by TCRdb to between 2019 and 2020). Libraries came from multiplex PCR. TCRdb lists the instrument as Illumina HiSeq 2000. Amplification of TCR beta CDR3 regions was carried out from RNA transcripts. A first-round RT-PCR of the TCR CDR3 used the HTBI primer set with the Qiagen OneStep RT-PCR kit. The raw public reads went through TCRdb reprocessing: fastp at Q25, MiXCR clone calling, in-frame beta chains kept. Under each unique CDR3 protein, matching rows form one entry showing the most common genes and DNA. The sample records some 400,000 distinct CDR3 sequences, roughly 13% of which are singletons. The ten largest clones add up to less than 25% of the sample. Material for sequencing was blood. The receptor set was obtained from a man aged 25 to 40 with Graves' hyperthyroidism that later progressed to Graves' ophthalmopathy.

This clonotype was picked up many times. V is TRBV11-2 and J is TRBJ2-1, with TRBD2 as a possible D gene (5 bases). Germline V gene sequence: CDR1 SGHAT, CDR2 FQNNGV. The CDR3 contains 13 residues. V lost 5 bases to trimming and J lost 5 bases, with 10 bases between them. The CDR3 sequence: CASSEGSNNEQFF. CDR3 nucleotide sequence: TGTGCCAGCAGCGAAGGGAGTAACAATGAGCAGTTCTTC.

CDR3 in DNA: TGTGCCAGCAGCATAATGAGCTCTGGGGCCAACGTCCTGACTTTC. This encodes CASSIMSSGANVLTF. The chain uses TRBV9 and TRBJ2-6; D gene unclear. Germline lookup yields CDR1 SGDLS and CDR2 YYNGEE. This CDR3 is built from 15 residues. The V end was cut by 4 bases, the J end by 0 bases, with 8 bases between.

The chain couples TRBV9 to TRBJ1-2; a possible D gene is TRBD1 (5 bases). The CDR3 totals 14 residues. V gave up 0 bases and J gave up 8 bases, with 14 bases separating them. The germline gives CDR1 SGDLS, CDR2 YYNGEE. CDR3 region: CASSVDEGLGGYTF. In nucleotides, the CDR3 is TGTGCCAGCAGCGTAGATGAGGGGCTAGGAGGCTACACCTTC.

This clonotype was detected ten times or more. The V call is TRBV28, the J call TRBJ1-2, with D uncertain. Between the trimmed V and J ends, which lost 3 bases and 14 bases, there was a span of 13 bases. The CDR3 spans 11 residues. In germline, CDR1 is MDHEN, CDR2 SYDVKM. This CDR3 is CASSLRRALTF. The CDR3 coding sequence is TGTGCCAGCAGTTTGCGGAGGGCGCTTACCTTC.

Many counts were recorded for this clonotype. The rearrangement joins TRBV6-1 to TRBJ1-4; 7 positions agree with TRBD1. CDR3 length: 15 residues. Per the germline V gene, CDR1 is MNHNS and CDR2 is SASEGT. V gave up 5 bases and J gave up 10 bases; unmatched junction bases: 13. The chain's CDR3 is CASSPRQGVLGKLFF. In DNA form, the CDR3 reads TGTGCCAGCAGTCCCCGCCAGGGGGTACTCGGAAAACTGTTTTTT.

This clonotype was observed many times. The CDR3 region has the DNA TGTGCCAGCAGTGATCCCCAAGGGGCAGGGGGGTACAATGAGCAGTTCTTC. Protein product: CASSDPQGAGGYNEQFF. The chain links TRBV2 to TRBJ2-1; D might be TRBD1 (7 bases). Deletions cut 3 bases from V and 4 bases from J, with 19 bases between. Per the germline V gene, CDR1 is SNHLY and CDR2 is FYNNEI. This CDR3 has 17 amino acids.

The chain uses TRBV4-1 and TRBJ1-1; D is unresolved. V was clipped by 6 bases and J by 1 base, with 15 bases between them. Germline V lookup: CDR1 MGHRA, CDR2 YSYEKL. The CDR3 has 15 amino acids. CDR3 amino acids: CASSNQELSNTEAFF. CDR3 nucleotide sequence: TGCGCCAGCAGTAACCAAGAGTTATCGAACACTGAAGCTTTCTTT.

Many counts were recorded for this clonotype. The chain employs TRBV28 and TRBJ1-1, with D unclear. This CDR3 has 14 amino acids. V shed 3 bases and J shed 1 base, with 9 bases lying between them. Looked up from germline, CDR1 is MDHEN and CDR2 is SYDVKM. CDR3 DNA sequence: TGTGCCAGCAGTTTTAGGGCTACGAACACTGAAGCTTTCTTT. Translating it yields CASSFRATNTEAFF.

The table lists this clonotype with many counts. V and J are TRBV11-2 and TRBJ1-1, with D perhaps TRBD1 (5 bases). Germline lookup yields CDR1 SGHAT and CDR2 FQNNGV. The CDR3 contains 15 residues. V lost 5 bases to trimming and J lost 1 base, with 14 bases between them. CDR3 amino acids: CASSGLREGNTEAFF. The CDR3 coding sequence is TGTGCCAGCAGCGGGCTCAGGGAGGGGAACACTGAAGCTTTCTTT.

This clonotype was seen ten or more times. The chain uses TRBV5-1 and TRBJ1-4, with D hard to call. CDR3 size: 14 residues. Germline assignment: CDR1 SGHRS and CDR2 YFSETQ. V lost 4 bases, J lost 2 bases, and 9 bases lay in between. The CDR3 DNA follows: TGCGCCAGCAGCGCCGGGCTTACTAATGAAAAACTGTTTTTT. Translating gives CASSAGLTNEKLFF.

This clonotype showed up many times. The rearrangement links TRBV7-9 to TRBJ1-1; D call uncertain. The V gene's germline CDR1 is SEHNR and CDR2 FQNEAQ (reference sequence). Trimming took off 5 bases at V and 7 bases at J, with 8 bases between the two ends. The CDR3 sequence is 11 residues long. This CDR3 is CASSQYSEAFF. The CDR3 bases are TGTGCCAGCAGCCAATACAGTGAAGCTTTCTTT. Complete variable domain (other parts from reference TRBV7-9 and TRBJ1-1): DTGVSQNPRHKITKRGQNVTFRCDPISEHNRLYWYRQTLGQGPEFLTYFQNEAQLEKSRLLSDRFSAERPKGSFSTLEIQRTEQGDSAMYLCASSQYSEAFFGQGTRLTVV.

The table lists this clonotype with a few counts. J is TRBJ2-5 and V is TRBV2; TRBD2 is a possible D gene (6 bases). The CDR3 has 12 amino acids. The germline V gene encodes CDR1 SNHLY and CDR2 FYNNEI. Deletions cut 7 bases from V and 5 bases from J, with 11 bases between. The CDR3 spells CASKWDSETQYF. CDR3 sequence (DNA): TGTGCCAGCAAATGGGACTCGGAGACCCAGTACTTC.

This clonotype was seen ten or more times. The chain joins TRBV7-9 to TRBJ2-2; D may be TRBD2 (6 bases). The CDR3 has 14 amino acids. CDR1 is SEHNR and CDR2 is FQNEAQ in the germline V gene (reference sequence). V lost 5 bases, J lost 4 bases, and 11 bases lay in between. CDR3 bases: TGTGCCAGCAGCCCGGTTAGCGGCACCGGGGAGCTGTTTTTT. As protein: CASSPVSGTGELFF. Variable domain in full (rest from reference TRBV7-9 and TRBJ2-2): DTGVSQNPRHKITKRGQNVTFRCDPISEHNRLYWYRQTLGQGPEFLTYFQNEAQLEKSRLLSDRFSAERPKGSFSTLEIQRTEQGDSAMYLCASSPVSGTGELFFGEGSRLTVL.

This clonotype was found many times. The rearrangement joins TRBV10-1 to TRBJ2-2; D perhaps matches TRBD1 (6 bases). This CDR3 has 18 residues. Trimming left V 0 bases short and J 2 bases short, with 16 bases between. Germline V CDR1 and CDR2: WNHNN, SYGVQD (reference sequence). CDR3 loop: CASSESTLGGRNTGELFF. In DNA, the CDR3 is TGCGCCAGCAGTGAGTCGACTCTTGGGGGCCGAAACACCGGGGAGCTGTTTTTT.

This clonotype has ten or more counts. The chain combines TRBV12-3 or TRBV12-4 with TRBJ1-4; possible D gene TRBD1, 5 bases. Trimming pared 6 bases from V and 0 bases from J, leaving 8 bases between. The CDR3 is 14 amino acids. CDR3 loop: CASRPGTTNEKLFF. CDR3 sequence (DNA): TGTGCCAGCAGGCCAGGGACAACTAATGAAAAACTGTTTTTT.

This clonotype was seen a few times. The CDR3 DNA is TGCGCCAGCAGCTCTGGACTAGCGGGGGGGCTTGGGAGCACAGATACGCAGTATTTT. Residues: CASSSGLAGGLGSTDTQYF. The rearrangement joins TRBV5-1 to TRBJ2-3, with 15 nucleotides matching TRBD2. V dropped 3 bases and J dropped 0; count of bases not matched to a gene: 8. CDR3 length equals 19 residues. From germline, CDR1 is SGHRS and CDR2 YFSETQ.

J is TRBJ2-1 and V is TRBV5-6, with D possibly matching TRBD2 (6 bases). Trimming took 5 bases from V and 11 from J, leaving 17 bases between them. Germline CDR1 is SGHDT and CDR2 is YYEEEE. The CDR3 contains 13 residues. The CDR3 sequence is CASSYSGTPQQFF. CDR3 DNA: TGTGCCAGCAGTTACTCCGGGACTCCGCAGCAGTTCTTC.

This clonotype was seen at least ten times. The chain is built from TRBV5-1 and TRBJ1-1; a possible D gene is TRBD1 (6 bases). The V gene's germline CDR1 is SGHRS and CDR2 YFSETQ. The CDR3 length is 14 residues. V lost 6 bases, J lost 4 bases, and 16 bases lay in between. The CDR3 sequence: CASTPQGWGTEAFF. The CDR3 DNA follows: TGCGCCAGCACCCCCCAGGGGTGGGGCACTGAAGCTTTCTTT.

This clonotype was seen a handful of times. The junction shows a germline mismatch at one end, possibly a read error. The chain joins TRBV28 to TRBJ1-4; D not certain. Per the germline V gene, CDR1 is MDHEN and CDR2 is SYDVKM. This CDR3 is built from 14 residues. CDR3 DNA sequence: TGTGCCAGCAGTTTTATTACAACTAATGGAAAACTGTTTTTT. This codes for CASSFITTNGKLFF.

V is TRBV24-1 and J is TRBJ2-3; D is undetermined. The ends were cut back, 4 bases at V and 7 bases at J, with 14 bases in the middle. The germline V gene has CDR1 KGHDR and CDR2 SFDVKD. CDR3 size: 14 residues. CDR3 in amino acids: CATSETVSRNTQYF. The CDR3 DNA sequence: TGTGCCACCAGTGAAACTGTGTCGCGGAATACGCAGTATTTT.